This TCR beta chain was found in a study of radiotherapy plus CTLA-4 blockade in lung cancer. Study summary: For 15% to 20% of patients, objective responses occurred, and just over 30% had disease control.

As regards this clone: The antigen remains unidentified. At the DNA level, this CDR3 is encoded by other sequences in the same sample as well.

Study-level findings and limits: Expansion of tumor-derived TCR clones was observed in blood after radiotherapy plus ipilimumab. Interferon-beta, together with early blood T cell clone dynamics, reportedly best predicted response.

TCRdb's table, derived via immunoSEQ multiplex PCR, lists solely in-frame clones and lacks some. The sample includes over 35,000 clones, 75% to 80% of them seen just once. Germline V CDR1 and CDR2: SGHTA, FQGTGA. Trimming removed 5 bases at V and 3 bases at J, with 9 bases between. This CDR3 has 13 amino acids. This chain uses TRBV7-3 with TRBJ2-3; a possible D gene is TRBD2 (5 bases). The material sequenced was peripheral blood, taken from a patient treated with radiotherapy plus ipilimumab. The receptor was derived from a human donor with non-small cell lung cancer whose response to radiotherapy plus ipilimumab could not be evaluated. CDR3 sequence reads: CASSPPGTDTQYF. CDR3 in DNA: TGTGCCAGCAGCCCCCCGGGAACAGATACGCAGTATTTT.